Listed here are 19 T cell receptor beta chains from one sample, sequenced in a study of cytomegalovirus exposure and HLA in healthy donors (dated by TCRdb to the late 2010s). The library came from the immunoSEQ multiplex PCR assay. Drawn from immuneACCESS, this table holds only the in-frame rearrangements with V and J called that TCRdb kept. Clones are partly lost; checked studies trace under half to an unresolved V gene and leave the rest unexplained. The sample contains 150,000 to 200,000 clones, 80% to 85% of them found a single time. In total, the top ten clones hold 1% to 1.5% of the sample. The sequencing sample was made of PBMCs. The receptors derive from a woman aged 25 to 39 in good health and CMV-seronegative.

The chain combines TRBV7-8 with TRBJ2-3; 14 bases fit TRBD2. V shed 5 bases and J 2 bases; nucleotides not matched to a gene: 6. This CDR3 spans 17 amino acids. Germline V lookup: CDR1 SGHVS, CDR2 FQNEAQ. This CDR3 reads CASSRLAGGQSTDTQYF. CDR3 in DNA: TGTGCCAGCAGCCGACTAGCGGGAGGGCAATCCACAGATACGCAGTATTTT.

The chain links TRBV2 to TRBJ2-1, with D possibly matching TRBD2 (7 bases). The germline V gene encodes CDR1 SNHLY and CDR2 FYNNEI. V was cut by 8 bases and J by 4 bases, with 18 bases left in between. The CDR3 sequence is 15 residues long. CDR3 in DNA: TGTGCCAGCTTAGGGGGGGCTAGCGGATACAATGAGCAGTTCTTC. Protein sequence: CASLGGASGYNEQFF.

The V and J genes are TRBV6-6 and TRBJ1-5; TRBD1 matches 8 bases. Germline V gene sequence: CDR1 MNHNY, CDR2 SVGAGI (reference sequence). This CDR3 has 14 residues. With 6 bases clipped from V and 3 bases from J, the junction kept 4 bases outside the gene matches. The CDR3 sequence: CASRADRDNQPQHF. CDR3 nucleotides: TGTGCCAGCAGGGCGGACAGGGACAATCAGCCCCAGCATTTT.

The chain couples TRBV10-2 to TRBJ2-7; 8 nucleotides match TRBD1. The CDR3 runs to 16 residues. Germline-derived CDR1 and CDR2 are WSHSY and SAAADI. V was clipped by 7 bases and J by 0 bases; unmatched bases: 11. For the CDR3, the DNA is TGCGCCAGCACTACTTGGACAGGGACGGGCTCCTACGAGCAGTACTTC. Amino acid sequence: CASTTWTGTGSYEQYF.

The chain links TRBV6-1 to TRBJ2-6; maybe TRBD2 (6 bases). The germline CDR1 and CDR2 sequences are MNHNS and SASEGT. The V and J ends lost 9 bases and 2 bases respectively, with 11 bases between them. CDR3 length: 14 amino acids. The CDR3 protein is CARGAGTGANVLTF. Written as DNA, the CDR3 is TGTGCCAGGGGCGCGGGAACTGGGGCCAACGTCCTGACTTTC.

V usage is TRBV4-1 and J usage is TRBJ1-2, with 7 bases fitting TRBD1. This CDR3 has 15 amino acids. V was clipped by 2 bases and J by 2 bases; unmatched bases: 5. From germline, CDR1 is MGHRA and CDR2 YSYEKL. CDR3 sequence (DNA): TGCGCCAGCAGCCAACCAGGGGGTCTGAACTATGGCTACACCTTC. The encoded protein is CASSQPGGLNYGYTF.

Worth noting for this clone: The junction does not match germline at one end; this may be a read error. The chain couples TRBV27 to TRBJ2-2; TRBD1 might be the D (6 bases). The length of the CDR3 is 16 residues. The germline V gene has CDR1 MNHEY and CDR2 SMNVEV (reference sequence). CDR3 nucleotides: TGTGCCAGCAGTTTATTGGGGGCGTCGAATACCGGGGAGCTGTTTTTT. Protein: CASSLLGASNTGELFF.

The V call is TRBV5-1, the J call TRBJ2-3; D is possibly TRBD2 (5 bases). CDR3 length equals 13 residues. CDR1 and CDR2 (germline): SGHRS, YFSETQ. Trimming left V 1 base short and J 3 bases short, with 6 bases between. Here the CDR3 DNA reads TGCGCCAGCAGCTTGCCGGGGACAGATACGCAGTATTTT. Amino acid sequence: CASSLPGTDTQYF.

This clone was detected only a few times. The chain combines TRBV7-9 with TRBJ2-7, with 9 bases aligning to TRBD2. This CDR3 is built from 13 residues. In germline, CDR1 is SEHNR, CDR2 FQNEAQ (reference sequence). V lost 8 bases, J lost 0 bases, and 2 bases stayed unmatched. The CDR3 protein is CASLAGSSYEQYF. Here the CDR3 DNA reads TGTGCCAGCCTAGCGGGGAGCTCCTACGAGCAGTACTTC.

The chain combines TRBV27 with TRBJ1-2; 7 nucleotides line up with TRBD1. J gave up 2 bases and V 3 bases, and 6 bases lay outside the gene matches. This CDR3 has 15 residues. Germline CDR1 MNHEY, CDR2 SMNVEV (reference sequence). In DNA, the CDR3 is TGTGCCAGCAGTTTTTCCGGGACAGAGAACTATGGCTACACCTTC. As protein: CASSFSGTENYGYTF.

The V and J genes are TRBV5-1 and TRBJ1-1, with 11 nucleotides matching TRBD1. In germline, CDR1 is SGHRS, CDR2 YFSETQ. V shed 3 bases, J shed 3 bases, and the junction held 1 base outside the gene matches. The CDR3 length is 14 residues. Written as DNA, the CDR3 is TGCGCCAGCAGCTGGGGACAGGGGGACACTGAAGCTTTCTTT. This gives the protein CASSWGQGDTEAFF.

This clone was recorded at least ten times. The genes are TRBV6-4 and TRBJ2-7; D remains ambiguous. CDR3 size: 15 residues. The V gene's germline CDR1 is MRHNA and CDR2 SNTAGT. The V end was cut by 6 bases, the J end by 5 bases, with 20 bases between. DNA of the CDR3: TGTGCCAGCAGGACCCCGACCCCCCCCAGGCACGAGCAGTACTTC. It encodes CASRTPTPPRHEQYF.

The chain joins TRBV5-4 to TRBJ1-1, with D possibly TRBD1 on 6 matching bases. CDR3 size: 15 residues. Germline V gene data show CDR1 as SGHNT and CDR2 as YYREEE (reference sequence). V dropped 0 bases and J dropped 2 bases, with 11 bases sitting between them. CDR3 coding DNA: TGTGCCAGCAGCTTGGGGGGGGGCACCAACACTGAAGCTTTCTTT. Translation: CASSLGGGTNTEAFF.

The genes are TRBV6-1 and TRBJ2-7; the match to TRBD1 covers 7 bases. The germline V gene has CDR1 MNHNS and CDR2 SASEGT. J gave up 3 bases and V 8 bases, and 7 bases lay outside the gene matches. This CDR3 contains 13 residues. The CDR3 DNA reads TGTGCCAGCGGACGGGGACAGATCTACGAGCAGTACTTC. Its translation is CASGRGQIYEQYF.

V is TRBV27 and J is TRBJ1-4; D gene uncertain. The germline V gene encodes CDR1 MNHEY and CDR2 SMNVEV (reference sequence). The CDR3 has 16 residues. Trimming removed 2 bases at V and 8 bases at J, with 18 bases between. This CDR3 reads CASSLKFDSNPEKLFF. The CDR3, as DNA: TGTGCCAGCAGTTTAAAATTCGACTCCAACCCGGAAAAACTGTTTTTT.

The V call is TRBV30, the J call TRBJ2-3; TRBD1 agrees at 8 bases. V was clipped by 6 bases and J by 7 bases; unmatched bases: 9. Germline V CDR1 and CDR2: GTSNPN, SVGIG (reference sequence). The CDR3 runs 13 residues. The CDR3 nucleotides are TGTGCCTGTACCGGGACAGGCGGATATACGCAGTATTTT. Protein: CACTGTGGYTQYF.

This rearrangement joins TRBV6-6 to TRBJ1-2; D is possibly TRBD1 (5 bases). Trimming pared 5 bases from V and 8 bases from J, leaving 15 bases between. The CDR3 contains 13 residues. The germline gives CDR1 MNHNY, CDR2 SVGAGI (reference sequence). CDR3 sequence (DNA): TGTGCCAGCAGTGTGCAGGGCCCTTTAGGCTACACCTTC. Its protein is CASSVQGPLGYTF.

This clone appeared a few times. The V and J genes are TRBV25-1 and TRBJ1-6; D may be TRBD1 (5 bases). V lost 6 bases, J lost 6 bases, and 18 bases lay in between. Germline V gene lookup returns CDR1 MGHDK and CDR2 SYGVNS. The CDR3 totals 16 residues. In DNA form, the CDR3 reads TGTGCCAGCAGCCCCCCCCAACAGGCCCCTAATTCACCCCTCCACTTT. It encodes CASSPPQQAPNSPLHF. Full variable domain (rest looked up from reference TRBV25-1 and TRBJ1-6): EADIYQTPRYLVIGTGKKITLECSQTMGHDKMYWYQQDPGMELHLIHYSYGVNSTEKGDLSSESTVSRIRTEHFPLTLESARPSHTSQYLCASSPPQQAPNSPLHFGNGTRLTVT.

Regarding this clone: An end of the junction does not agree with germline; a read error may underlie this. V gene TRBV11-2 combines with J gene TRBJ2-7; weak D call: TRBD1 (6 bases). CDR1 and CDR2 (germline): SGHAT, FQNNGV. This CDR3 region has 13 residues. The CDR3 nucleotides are TGTGCCAACAGCTTGGACAGAACCTACGAGCAGTACTTC. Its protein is CANSLDRTYEQYF.